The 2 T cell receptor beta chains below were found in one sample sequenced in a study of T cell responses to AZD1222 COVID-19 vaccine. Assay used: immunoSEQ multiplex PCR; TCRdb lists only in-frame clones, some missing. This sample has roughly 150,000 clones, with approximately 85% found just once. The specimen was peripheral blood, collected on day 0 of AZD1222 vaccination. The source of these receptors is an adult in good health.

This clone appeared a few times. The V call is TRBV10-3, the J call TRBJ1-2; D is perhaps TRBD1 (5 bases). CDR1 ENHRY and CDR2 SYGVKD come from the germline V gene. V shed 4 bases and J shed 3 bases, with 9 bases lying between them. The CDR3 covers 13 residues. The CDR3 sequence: CAISGGTYYGYTF. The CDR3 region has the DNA TGTGCCATCAGTGGGGGGACGTACTATGGCTACACCTTC.

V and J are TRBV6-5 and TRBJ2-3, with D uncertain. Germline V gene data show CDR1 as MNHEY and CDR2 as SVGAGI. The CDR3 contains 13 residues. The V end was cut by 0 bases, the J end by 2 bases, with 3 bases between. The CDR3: CASSYSITDTQYF. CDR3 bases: TGTGCCAGCAGTTACTCTATCACAGATACGCAGTATTTT.